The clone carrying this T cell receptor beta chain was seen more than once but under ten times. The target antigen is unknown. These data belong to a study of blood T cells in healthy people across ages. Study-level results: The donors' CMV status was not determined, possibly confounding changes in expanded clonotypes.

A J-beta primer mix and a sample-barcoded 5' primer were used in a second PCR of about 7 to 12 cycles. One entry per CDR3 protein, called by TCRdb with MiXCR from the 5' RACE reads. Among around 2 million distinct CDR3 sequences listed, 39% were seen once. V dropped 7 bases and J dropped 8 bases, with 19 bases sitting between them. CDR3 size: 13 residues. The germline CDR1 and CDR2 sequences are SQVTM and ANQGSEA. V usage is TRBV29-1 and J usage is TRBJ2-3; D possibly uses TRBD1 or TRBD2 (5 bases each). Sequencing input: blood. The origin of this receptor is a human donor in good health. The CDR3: CSAGTALIGTQYF. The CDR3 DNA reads TGCAGCGCGGGGACGGCCCTAATTGGTACGCAGTATTTT.